The clone carrying this T cell receptor (beta chain) was seen ten or more times. Antigen: not known. This specimen comes from a study of CD8 T cells in ankylosing spondylitis. The study's findings and limits: Past studies reported some motif variants in reactive arthritis synovial fluid and blood. Blood from ankylosing spondylitis patients appeared to carry a characteristic roughly 8-variant TCR beta motif.

The ends lost 5 bases at V and 5 bases at J; junction bases unmatched: 3. Per germline, CDR1 MDHEN and CDR2 SYDVKM. The CDR3 is 13 residues long. TCRdb used MiXCR to reprocess the 5' RACE reads, holding one entry per CDR3 protein. The table lists 150,000 to 200,000 distinct CDR3 sequences, 13% of them singletons, with around 10% in the top ten. The sequenced material came from blood, either unsorted or a sorted T cell fraction (not recorded which). The receptor's source is a female donor with ankylosing spondylitis or in good health (not recorded which). The J gene is TRBJ2-3, the V gene TRBV28, with 8 bases lining up with TRBD1. The CDR3 reads CASSQGAGDTQYF. Written as DNA, the CDR3 is TGTGCCAGCAGTCAGGGGGCGGGAGATACGCAGTATTTT.